This T cell receptor (beta chain) was identified in a study of OX40 agonist ivuxolimab in advanced cancers. On the study more broadly: Participants, around 80% male, averaged roughly 60 years of age, ranging from about 23 to 85.

V trimming: 5 bases; J trimming: 1 base; junction bases outside the gene matches: 13. Germline CDR1 reads ENHRY; CDR2 reads SYGVKD. The CDR3 has 17 residues. Of note for this clone: Its antigen is as yet unknown.

Overall study results and limits: The study observed clonal expansion of CD4+ and CD8+ blood T cells by week 6 at 0.1 to 3.0 mg/kg.

This table comes from immunoSEQ multiplex PCR, and its TCRdb copy is limited to in-frame clones, with some not included. The table shows just under 80,000 clones, with around four fifths occurring only once. The V gene is TRBV10-3, the J gene TRBJ1-1, with 7 nucleotides matching TRBD1. Material: CD4+ or CD8+ T cells sorted from blood, obtained in a trial of the OX40 agonist ivuxolimab. The TCR sequence derives from an adult with an advanced solid tumor such as melanoma, head and neck, liver or kidney cancer. Written as DNA, the CDR3 is TGTGCCATCAGTTCACAATTATCGACAGGGCCGAACACTGAAGCTTTCTTT. Residues: CAISSQLSTGPNTEAFF.